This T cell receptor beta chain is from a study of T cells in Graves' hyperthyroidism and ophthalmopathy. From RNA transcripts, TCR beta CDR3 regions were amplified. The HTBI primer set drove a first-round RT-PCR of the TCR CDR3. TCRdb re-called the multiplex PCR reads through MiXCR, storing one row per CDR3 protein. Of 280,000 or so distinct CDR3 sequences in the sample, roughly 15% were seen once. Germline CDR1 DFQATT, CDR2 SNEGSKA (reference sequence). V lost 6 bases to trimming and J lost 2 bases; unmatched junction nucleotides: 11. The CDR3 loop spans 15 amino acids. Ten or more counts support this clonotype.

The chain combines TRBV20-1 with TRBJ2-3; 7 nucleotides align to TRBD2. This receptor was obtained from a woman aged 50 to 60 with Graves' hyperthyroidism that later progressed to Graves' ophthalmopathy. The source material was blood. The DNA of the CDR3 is TGCAGTGCGGCGCTGGCGGGAGCAAACACAGATACGCAGTATTTT. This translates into CSAALAGANTDTQYF.